The T cell receptor beta chain under discussion was sequenced for a study of monozygotic twins with inflammatory bowel disease. The CDR3 runs 15 residues. One entry per CDR3 protein, without DNA, is what TCRdb gives after re-calling the 5' RACE reads. Listed are about 420,000 distinct CDR3 sequences; 2% to 3% falls within the top ten. This TCR was sampled from a human donor with ulcerative colitis or Crohn's disease, or a healthy co-twin of an affected twin (not recorded which). The sequencing input was blood. The rearrangement uses TRBV12-3 or TRBV12-4 and TRBJ2-1. CDR3 in amino acids: CASSLMGDSYNEQFF.